Listed here are 10 T cell receptor beta chains from one sample, sequenced in a study of chemoradiotherapy in HPV16-positive cancers. Assay used: immunoSEQ multiplex PCR; TCRdb lists only in-frame clones, some missing. The sample lists fewer than 30,000 clones, roughly 94% occurring once. Sampling was carried out from a patient who underwent chemoradiotherapy. The receptors shown here come from a human donor with HPV-associated anogenital cancer.

This chain uses TRBV7-9 with TRBJ2-5, with a tentative D call TRBD1 (5 bases). This CDR3 has 15 residues. V lost 1 base, J lost 0 bases, and 9 bases lay in between. Germline V gene sequence: CDR1 SEHNR, CDR2 FQNEAQ (reference sequence). CDR3 amino acids: CASSLGTMYQETQYF. CDR3 nucleotides: TGTGCCAGCAGCTTAGGGACAATGTACCAAGAGACCCAGTACTTC.

The J gene is TRBJ1-5, the V gene TRBV2; the D gene is possibly TRBD1 (5 bases). Germline values: CDR1 SNHLY, CDR2 FYNNEI. The CDR3 sequence is 14 residues long. The ends were cut back, 6 bases at V and 0 bases at J, with 9 bases in the middle. The CDR3 protein is CASRGGGSNQPQHF. The CDR3 coding sequence is TGTGCCAGCAGGGGCGGGGGTAGCAATCAGCCCCAGCATTTT.

The J gene is TRBJ1-2, the V gene TRBV19; no clear D gene. This CDR3 contains 14 residues. Germline-derived CDR1 and CDR2 are LNHDA and SQIVND (reference sequence). V lost 4 bases, J lost 1 base, and 10 bases lay in between. The CDR3 region is CASSKGTDNYGYTF. As DNA, the CDR3 is TGTGCCAGTAGTAAGGGAACAGATAACTATGGCTACACCTTC.

Only a few counts were recorded for this clone. The J gene is TRBJ2-2, the V gene TRBV11-2; 10 nucleotides align to TRBD2. Germline V gives CDR1 SGHAT, CDR2 FQNNGV. Unmatched junction bases numbered 2, after V lost 3 bases and J lost 4 bases. The CDR3 consists of 15 residues. In DNA, the CDR3 is TGTGCCAGCAGCTTTACTAGCGGGATCACCGGGGAGCTGTTTTTT. As protein: CASSFTSGITGELFF.

The chain carries TRBV6-4 and TRBJ2-3; 9 bases align to TRBD1. After removal of 1 base from V and 1 base from J, the junction contained 3 bases not matched to a gene. The CDR3 loop spans 16 amino acids. CDR1 is MRHNA, CDR2 SNTAGT, per germline. CDR3 amino acids: CASSDYGDRGTDTQYF. For the CDR3, the DNA is TGTGCCAGCAGTGACTATGGGGACAGGGGCACAGATACGCAGTATTTT.

The table lists this clone with a count of one. This chain links TRBV15 with TRBJ2-7; 10 bases line up with TRBD1. Trimming removed 1 base from V and 4 bases from J; junction bases left unmatched: 4. CDR1 and CDR2 (germline): LNHNV, YYDKDF (reference sequence). CDR3 length: 15 residues. CDR3 residues: CATSRGGQGGYEQYF. The CDR3 DNA sequence: TGTGCCACCAGCAGAGGAGGACAGGGGGGGTACGAGCAGTACTTC.

The chain has TRBV7-9 and TRBJ1-6; 8 nucleotides agree with TRBD1. This CDR3 spans 14 amino acids. The germline V gene has CDR1 SEHNR and CDR2 FQNEAQ (reference sequence). V lost 2 bases and J lost 9; bases outside the gene matches: 3. The CDR3 reads CASSLTGGSSPLHF. The CDR3 nucleotides read TGTGCCAGCAGCTTAACAGGGGGTAGTTCACCCCTCCACTTT.

This chain uses TRBV5-8 with TRBJ2-1, with D unclear. With 0 bases removed from V and 4 bases from J, the gap between germline ends came to 14 bases. The CDR3 consists of 16 residues. The germline CDR1 and CDR2 sequences are SGHTS and YDEGEE. The CDR3 reads CASSLGGWGSYNEQFF. The DNA of the CDR3 is TGTGCCAGCAGCTTGGGCGGCTGGGGTAGTTACAATGAGCAGTTCTTC.

The chain uses TRBV28 and TRBJ1-5; 9 bases fit TRBD1. Germline loops: CDR1 MDHEN, CDR2 SYDVKM. Trimming removed 4 bases from V and 0 bases from J; junction bases left unmatched: 4. The CDR3 contains 16 residues. This chain's CDR3 is CASSSQGASSNQPQHF. DNA for the CDR3: TGTGCCAGCAGTTCACAGGGGGCGAGTAGCAATCAGCCCCAGCATTTT.

The J gene is TRBJ1-1, the V gene TRBV28, with TRBD1 as a possible D gene (6 bases). This CDR3 region has 15 residues. Trimming took 5 bases from V and 5 from J, leaving 18 bases between them. Germline V CDR1 and CDR2: MDHEN, SYDVKM. The CDR3 loop is CASSTAAGELTEAFF. The CDR3 DNA reads as TGTGCCAGCAGTACGGCGGCAGGGGAGTTGACTGAAGCTTTCTTT.